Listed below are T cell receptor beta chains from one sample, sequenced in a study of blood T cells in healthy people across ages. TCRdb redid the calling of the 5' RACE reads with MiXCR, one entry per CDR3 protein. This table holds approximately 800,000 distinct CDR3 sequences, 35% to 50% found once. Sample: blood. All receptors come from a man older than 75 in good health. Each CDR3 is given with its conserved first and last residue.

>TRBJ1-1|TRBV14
CASSQGKPWNTEAFF
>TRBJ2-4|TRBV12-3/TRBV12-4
CASSHSLAKNIQYF
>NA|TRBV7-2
CASGTSGNNEQYF
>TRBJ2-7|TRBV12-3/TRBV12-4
CASSFSGRISDEQYF
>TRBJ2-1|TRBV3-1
CASSQDFSGSNEQFF
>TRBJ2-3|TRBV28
CASSLARGQKDTQYF
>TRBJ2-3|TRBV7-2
CASSSSFIRGSGTDTQYF
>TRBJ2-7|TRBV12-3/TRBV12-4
CASSGGPLYEQYF
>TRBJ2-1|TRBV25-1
CASSAIFEGQFF
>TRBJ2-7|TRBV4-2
CASSQDSGESSYEQYF
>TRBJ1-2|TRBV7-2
CASSPSSYGYTF
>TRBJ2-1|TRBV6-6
CASSYSSGPASEQFF
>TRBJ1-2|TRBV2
CTSSEAGAVNGYTF
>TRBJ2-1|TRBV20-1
CSAGTSGTEFF
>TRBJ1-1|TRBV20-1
CSVPPAGGLGEAFF
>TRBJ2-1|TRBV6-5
CASTRTSGSSNEQFF
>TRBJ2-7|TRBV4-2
CASRGTSAYEQYF
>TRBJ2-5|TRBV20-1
CSAGGPRNEQYF
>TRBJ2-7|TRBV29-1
CSVVPQTSGSYEQYF
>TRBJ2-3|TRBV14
CASSQSAAQYF
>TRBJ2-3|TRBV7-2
CASSLGHSISTDTQYF
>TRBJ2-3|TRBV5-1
CASSLDRGNTDTQYF
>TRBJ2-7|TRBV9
CASGRQGSYEQYF
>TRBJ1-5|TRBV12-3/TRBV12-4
CASSLGIATQPQHF
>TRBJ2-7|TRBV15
CATSREDRQAYEQYF
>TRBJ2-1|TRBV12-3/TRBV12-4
CASGALAGVSNNEQFF
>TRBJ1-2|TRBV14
CASSHRQGGPYGYTF
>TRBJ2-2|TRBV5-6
CASSLGSGGALTGELFF